This T cell receptor beta chain was captured in a study of shared clonotypes between healthy human individuals. Study in general: Per-donor plates numbered three CD4 naive, three CD4 memory, two CD8 naive and one CD8 memory. Study-level findings and limits: Among non-shared clonotypes, generation probabilities were lower than among those shared by all four donors.

Using immunoSEQ multiplex PCR, the repertoire was profiled, and TCRdb retains in-frame clones only, with some absent. The sample lists 2 million to 2.5 million clones; about 92% were seen once. CDR1 is SGHRS and CDR2 is YFSETQ in the germline V gene. CDR3 length: 13 residues. Between the trimmed V and J ends, which lost 8 bases and 9 bases, there was a span of 20 bases. To note about this clone: Its specificity is not known.

The sequenced sample consisted of naive CD4+ T cells from PBMCs. Subset of the sample: CD45RA+ positively selected. The TCR was taken from a man aged 18 to 30 in good health. Some clones in this sample may be carry-over from other donors' samples. The V call is TRBV5-1, the J call TRBJ1-1; D is unresolved. This CDR3 is CARGSPTEDKAFF. The CDR3 coding sequence is TGCGCCAGAGGTAGTCCAACCGAAGATAAAGCTTTCTTT.